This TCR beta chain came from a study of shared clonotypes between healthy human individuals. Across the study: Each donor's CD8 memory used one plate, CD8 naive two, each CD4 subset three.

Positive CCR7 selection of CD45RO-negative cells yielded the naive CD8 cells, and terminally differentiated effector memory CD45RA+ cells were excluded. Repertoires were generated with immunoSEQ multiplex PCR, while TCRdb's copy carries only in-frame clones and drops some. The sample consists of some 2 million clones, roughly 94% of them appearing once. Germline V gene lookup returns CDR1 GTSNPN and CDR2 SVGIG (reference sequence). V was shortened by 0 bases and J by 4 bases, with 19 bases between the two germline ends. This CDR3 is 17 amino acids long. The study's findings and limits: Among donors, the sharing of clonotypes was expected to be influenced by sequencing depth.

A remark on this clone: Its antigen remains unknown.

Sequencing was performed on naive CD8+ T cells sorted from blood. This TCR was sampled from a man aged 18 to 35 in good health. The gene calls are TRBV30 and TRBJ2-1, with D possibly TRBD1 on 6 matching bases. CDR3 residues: CAWSVLMSGAEYNEQFF. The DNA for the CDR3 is TGTGCCTGGAGTGTACTGATGTCAGGGGCCGAATACAATGAGCAGTTCTTC.